These T cell receptor beta chains were read from a single sample in a study of OX40 agonist ivuxolimab in advanced cancers. Libraries were prepared by immunoSEQ multiplex PCR; TCRdb keeps only in-frame clonotypes and omits some of them. This sample has around 86,000 clones, with 75% to 90% found just once. The sample here was CD4+ or CD8+ T cells sorted from blood, taken in a trial of the OX40 agonist ivuxolimab. The receptors come from an adult with an advanced solid tumor such as melanoma, head and neck, liver or kidney cancer. The CDR3 runs from the conserved cysteine through the conserved F or W.

j_gene	v_gene	CDR3aa
TRBJ2-1	TRBV11-3	CASSSGQGLHNEQFF
TRBJ2-3	TRBV5-4	CASSFGAGSTDTQYF
TRBJ2-5	TRBV9	CASGVAGGETQYF
TRBJ2-7	TRBV5-1	CASSLEGGRNRYEQYF
TRBJ2-2	TRBV4-1	CASSSPTGGTGELFF
TRBJ2-3	TRBV6-1	CASSDGTSGGDTQYF
TRBJ1-3	TRBV7-6	CASSLEAHGNLGNTIYF
TRBJ1-1	TRBV18	CASSPMGGELNTEAFF
TRBJ2-6	TRBV6-1	CASDTQAGANVLTF
TRBJ2-5	TRBV7-9	CASHSETQYF
TRBJ2-1	TRBV11-2	CASSLPTHEQFF
TRBJ1-5	TRBV18	CASSRGQGNEQPQHF
TRBJ1-2	TRBV18	CASSPGEENGYTF
TRBJ1-1	TRBV5-1	CASSLAGGGDTEAFF
TRBJ2-3	TRBV7-8	CASSSNPATLTQYF
TRBJ2-7	TRBV30	CAWSRHQGYEQYF
TRBJ1-4	TRBV18	CASSRQNPTNEKLFF
TRBJ2-2	TRBV19	CASSWERGLSTGELFF
TRBJ2-3	TRBV2	CASSGDRGGTDTQYF
TRBJ2-7	TRBV2	CASSDVRRSEQYF
TRBJ1-2	TRBV2	CASRRDQSMDGYTF
TRBJ2-7	TRBV6-1	CASSEAWGGRVKNEQYF
TRBJ2-3	TRBV5-4	CASSFSGTSGGGTDTQYF
TRBJ1-2	TRBV19	CASSARTDGYTF
TRBJ2-5	TRBV27	CASSQNQGTQYF
TRBJ2-3	TRBV6-5	CASTSGTDTQYF
TRBJ2-7	TRBV30	CAWSVGLAGDEQYF
TRBJ2-7	TRBV5-1	CASTPGQGHEQYF
TRBJ2-3	TRBV18	CASSPNPPGVSDTQYF
TRBJ2-7	TRBV13	CASSTRGNHYEQYF
TRBJ2-2	TRBV7-7	CASSPRKTLQHTGELFF
TRBJ2-7	TRBV7-8	CASSLGVAAWTSGSPSYEQYF
TRBJ2-7	TRBV19	CASSTGDAYEQYF
TRBJ2-7	TRBV27	CASSLAGGPTQEQYF
TRBJ2-7	TRBV4-2	CASSQDWTVPYEQYF
TRBJ1-1	TRBV5-4	CASSPTGGRGTEAFF
TRBJ2-3	TRBV6-6	CASSYAGLATDTQYF
TRBJ1-2	TRBV10-3	CAIGGTEHRGYTF
TRBJ1-5	TRBV27	CASSLTFTHSNQPQHF